A selection of T cell receptor beta chains follows, all from one sample in a study of blood T cells in healthy people across ages. TCRdb used MiXCR to reprocess the 5' RACE reads, holding one entry per CDR3 protein. The table lists about 2 million distinct CDR3 sequences, around 50% of them singletons. Sequencing was carried out using blood. Receptor source: a woman between 40 and 50 years old in good health. CDR3s include the opening cysteine and the closing phenylalanine or tryptophan. D genes are given only for firm matches. Expanded clones get a size class; other rows say once, few or many, or leave the size out.

D gene	J gene	V gene	clone size	CDR3 protein	CDR3 DNA
TRBD1	TRBJ1-4	TRBV10-2	.	CAIRGGNEKLFF	TGCGCCATCAGGGGGGGTAATGAAAAACTGTTTTTT
.	TRBJ2-6	TRBV4-3	few	CASSQRTGQVSGANVLTF	TGCGCCAGCAGCCAGCGAACGGGACAAGTTTCTGGGGCCAACGTCCTGACTTTC
TRBD2	TRBJ2-4	TRBV7-9	once	CVSSLYTSGVRAKNIQYF	TGTGTCAGCAGCTTGTATACGAGCGGGGTGAGGGCCAAAAACATTCAGTACTTC
.	TRBJ2-5	TRBV28	few	CASRPGTELEGTQYF	TGTGCCAGCAGGCCCGGGACCGAGCTTGAGGGGACCCAGTACTTC
TRBD1	TRBJ2-3	TRBV11-2	.	CASSSGGTNTQYF	TGTGCCAGCAGCTCAGGGGGCACAAATACGCAGTATTTT
TRBD2	TRBJ2-3	TRBV20-1	.	CSAGLAGGFADTQYF	TGCAGTGCGGGACTAGCGGGGGGATTCGCAGATACGCAGTATTTT
.	TRBJ1-5	TRBV7-2	few	CASSPSGYQPQHF	TGTGCCAGCAGCCCGTCGGGTTATCAGCCCCAGCATTTT
.	TRBJ2-4	TRBV21-1	.	CANGQGVKNIQYF	TGTGCCAACGGACAGGGCGTCAAAAACATTCAGTACTTC
.	TRBJ2-3	TRBV27	.	CASSLSVKGADTQYF	TGTGCCAGCAGTTTATCGGTGAAGGGGGCAGATACGCAGTATTTT
TRBD1	TRBJ1-2	TRBV6-6	.	CASSYRTGPSSYGYTF	TGTGCCAGCAGTTACCGGACAGGCCCTAGTAGCTATGGCTACACCTTC
.	TRBJ1-2	TRBV7-3	once	CASSLGPGTGANYGYTF	TGTGCCAGCAGCTTAGGCCCCGGGACGGGGGCTAACTATGGCTACACCTTC
TRBD2	TRBJ2-5	TRBV28	.	CASSFGSGGAQETQYF	TGTGCCAGCAGTTTTGGTAGCGGGGGGGCCCAGGAGACCCAGTACTTC
.	TRBJ1-1	TRBV5-1	.	CASSLGLREGTEAFF	TGCGCCAGCAGCTTGGGCCTTCGCGAGGGCACTGAAGCTTTCTTT
.	TRBJ2-3	TRBV15	.	CATSRDPGPRSTDTQYF	TGTGCCACCAGCAGAGACCCTGGGCCTAGGAGCACAGATACGCAGTATTTT
.	TRBJ2-5	TRBV5-1	few	CASSLGPWTEQETQYF	TGCGCCAGCAGCTTGGGGCCCTGGACGGAACAAGAGACCCAGTACTTC
TRBD2	TRBJ2-5	TRBV7-6	.	CASSLGSGGASETQYF	TGTGCCAGCAGCTTAGGGAGCGGGGGGGCCAGTGAGACCCAGTACTTC
TRBD1	TRBJ2-5	TRBV7-2	.	CASSASGTGVQETQYF	TGTGCCAGCAGCGCCTCCGGGACAGGGGTCCAAGAGACCCAGTACTTC
TRBD2	TRBJ2-3	TRBV10-3	.	CAISKGTSSTDTQYF	TGTGCCATCAGTAAAGGGACTAGCAGCACAGATACGCAGTATTTT
TRBD2	TRBJ2-1	TRBV7-2	.	CASRPTSGGASGNNERFF	TGTGCCAGCAGGCCCACTAGCGGGGGGGCCTCGGGGAACAATGAGCGGTTCTTC
.	TRBJ2-7	TRBV6-6	.	CASSPRDTSEQYF	TGTGCCAGCAGTCCCAGAGACACGTCCGAGCAGTACTTC